This T cell receptor (beta chain) is drawn from a study of response to subunit inactivated influenza vaccine. Study results and caveats: Researchers suggested that each seasonal influenza vaccination recruits few new T cells.

TCRdb itself ran the RT-PCR reads through MiXCR, one entry per CDR3 protein. The sample lists roughly 700,000 distinct CDR3 sequences, about 15% occurring once. V lost 0 bases, J lost 1 base, and 9 bases lay in between. This CDR3 comprises 15 residues. Germline CDR1 is SGHTA and CDR2 is FQGNSA. Concerning this clonotype itself: The antigen remains unidentified.

The V gene is TRBV7-2, the J gene TRBJ1-1; D not certain. The sequence was collected from a man aged 50 to 59 who received an inactivated influenza vaccine. This material consisted of PBMCs from blood, taken around two weeks before vaccination. The CDR3 here is CASSLAEGRNTEAFF. As DNA, the CDR3 is TGTGCCAGCAGCTTAGCGGAGGGCAGGAACACTGAAGCTTTCTTT.